The 10 T cell receptor beta chains given below trace back to one sample, sequenced in a study of blood T cell repertoires in COVID-19 (dated by TCRdb to 2020 to 2021). Library generation was performed with the immunoSEQ multiplex PCR assay. TCRdb retrieved this table from immuneACCESS and kept in-frame rearrangements only. Not all clones are present; in checked studies, unresolved V genes account for under half, and no reason is known for the remainder. This sample lists some 100,000 clones; approximately 92% were detected once. The ten largest make up under 7.5% of the sample. The sample was peripheral blood. Every receptor here comes from a woman aged 55-70 years with active COVID-19.

The chain links TRBV28 to TRBJ2-7; maybe TRBD2 (7 bases). The germline V and J ends were trimmed by 7 bases and 0 bases, with 19 bases remaining between them. CDR1 MDHEN and CDR2 SYDVKM come from the germline V gene. This CDR3 comprises 16 residues. The DNA for the CDR3 is TGTGCCAGCACCCCTGGGGGGGCCCTAGACTCCTACGAGCAGTACTTC. This codes for CASTPGGALDSYEQYF. Variable domain in full (rest from reference TRBV28 and TRBJ2-7): DVKVTQSSRYLVKRTGEKVFLECVQDMDHENMFWYRQDPGLGLRLIYFSYDVKMKEKGDIPEGYSVSREKKERFSLILESASTNQTSMYLCASTPGGALDSYEQYFGPGTRLTVT.

This clone has a handful of counts. This chain uses TRBV5-6 with TRBJ1-6; TRBD1 matches 10 bases. The J segment lost 9 bases and the V segment lost 1 base, leaving 1 base of the junction unmatched. The CDR3 runs 14 residues. CDR1 SGHDT and CDR2 YYEEEE come from the germline V gene. CDR3 DNA sequence: TGTGCCAGCAGCTTGTGGGACAGGGGTTCACCCCTCCACTTT. This translates into CASSLWDRGSPLHF.

The V and J genes are TRBV7-9 and TRBJ2-1, with 9 bases identical to TRBD2. V lost 2 bases and J lost 4; bases outside the gene matches: 3. The germline V gene encodes CDR1 SEHNR and CDR2 FQNEAQ (reference sequence). The CDR3 runs 15 residues. This CDR3 reads CASSLSSGDYNEQFF. For the CDR3, the DNA is TGTGCCAGCAGCTTATCTAGCGGGGATTACAATGAGCAGTTCTTC. Variable domain in full (rest from reference TRBV7-9 and TRBJ2-1): DTGVSQNPRHKITKRGQNVTFRCDPISEHNRLYWYRQTLGQGPEFLTYFQNEAQLEKSRLLSDRFSAERPKGSFSTLEIQRTEQGDSAMYLCASSLSSGDYNEQFFGPGTRLTVL.

V usage is TRBV2 and J usage is TRBJ2-1, with D possibly being TRBD2 (6 bases). V lost 4 bases, J lost 0 bases, and 10 bases lay in between. CDR1 is SNHLY, CDR2 FYNNEI, per germline. The length of the CDR3 is 15 residues. The CDR3 loop reads CASSVSGLSYNEQFF. The CDR3 coding sequence is TGTGCCAGCAGTGTTAGCGGCCTCTCCTACAATGAGCAGTTCTTC. Based on the CDR3 plus reference TRBV2 and TRBJ2-1, the full variable domain is EPEVTQTPSHQVTQMGQEVILRCVPISNHLYFYWYRQILGQKVEFLVSFYNNEISEKSEIFDDQFSVERPDGSNFTLKIRSTKLEDSAMYFCASSVSGLSYNEQFFGPGTRLTVL.

V usage is TRBV10-2 and J usage is TRBJ2-5, with 9 bases aligning to TRBD2. The germline V gene encodes CDR1 WSHSY and CDR2 SAAADI. CDR3 length: 13 amino acids. The V and J ends lost 8 bases and 4 bases, in that order; junction bases with no gene match: 5. CDR3 residues: CASAGSGRETQYF. CDR3 DNA sequence: TGCGCCAGCGCAGGTAGCGGGAGAGAGACCCAGTACTTC.

This clone was counted between two and nine times. V and J are TRBV28 and TRBJ1-3; D remains unclear. Trimming removed 3 bases at V and 0 bases at J, with 9 bases between. The V gene's germline CDR1 is MDHEN and CDR2 SYDVKM. The CDR3 consists of 15 residues. The CDR3 protein is CASSLTQSSGNTIYF. The DNA of the CDR3 is TGTGCCAGCAGTTTGACACAGAGCTCTGGAAACACCATATATTTT.

The chain joins TRBV7-2 to TRBJ1-5, with 10 bases aligning to TRBD1. CDR1 is SGHTA and CDR2 is FQGNSA in the germline V gene. V was clipped by 6 bases and J by 7 bases; unmatched bases: 6. This CDR3 spans 14 amino acids. The CDR3 sequence: CASRAGTGAQPQHF. CDR3 DNA: TGTGCCAGCAGGGCCGGGACAGGGGCCCAGCCCCAGCATTTT.

The J gene is TRBJ2-7, the V gene TRBV2; 9 nucleotides line up with TRBD1. The V segment lost 8 bases and the J segment 4 bases; nucleotides outside the gene matches: 9. CDR3 length equals 14 residues. Per germline, CDR1 SNHLY and CDR2 FYNNEI. The CDR3 region is CASQSGQGIYEQYF. The CDR3 DNA is TGTGCCAGCCAGTCGGGACAGGGTATATACGAGCAGTACTTC.

V gene TRBV2 combines with J gene TRBJ1-1, with unresolved D. There are 16 residues in the CDR3. V dropped 3 bases and J dropped 0 bases, with 14 bases sitting between them. Germline V CDR1 and CDR2: SNHLY, FYNNEI. CDR3 DNA: TGTGCCAGCAGTGACTTTAAGTCCCTAGTGAACACTGAAGCTTTCTTT. Its translation is CASSDFKSLVNTEAFF.

The gene calls are TRBV25-1 and TRBJ1-2, with 9 bases lining up with TRBD1. This CDR3 spans 16 amino acids. Trimming took 2 bases from V and 6 from J; bases not matched to a gene: 10. CDR1 MGHDK and CDR2 SYGVNS come from the germline V gene. CDR3 nucleotides: TGTGCCAGCAGTGAAGCCAGTGGACAGGGGAGGAATGGCTACACCTTC. It specifies CASSEASGQGRNGYTF.